This TCR beta chain was documented in a study of blood T cell repertoires in COVID-19. The wider study: Collection of acute and convalescent COVID-19 samples took place in the United States, Italy and Spain.

Profiled with immunoSEQ multiplex PCR; TCRdb holds only in-frame clones, not every one. The repertoire includes 110,000 to 150,000 clones, 87% of them detected once, and 10% to 12% sits in the top ten. Germline V gene sequence: CDR1 MNHEY, CDR2 SMNVEV (reference sequence). Trimming took 5 bases from V and 6 from J; bases not matched to a gene: 14. There are 17 residues in the CDR3. The clonotype originates from a man aged 55 to 70 who had recovered from COVID-19. The sample comprised PBMCs or T cells enriched from blood (not recorded which). This chain links TRBV27 with TRBJ1-2; 11 nucleotides match TRBD1. CDR3 in amino acids: CASSIRPRDRGSNGYTF. For the CDR3, the DNA is TGTGCCAGCAGTATCCGTCCTCGGGACAGGGGGTCGAATGGCTACACCTTC.